This T cell receptor (beta chain) stems from a study of blood T cell repertoires in COVID-19. The J segment lost 14 bases and the V segment lost 1 base, leaving 12 bases of the junction unmatched. CDR3 size: 16 residues. Germline V lookup: CDR1 SGHRS, CDR2 YFSETQ. Generated by immunoSEQ multiplex PCR, the TCRdb table keeps only in-frame clones and is missing some. The sample records 180,000 or so clones, roughly 86% being singletons. This chain uses TRBV5-1 with TRBJ1-6, with TRBD1 identical over 10 bases. The sequenced material came from peripheral blood. The clonotype originates from a man between 18 and 29 years old with acute or convalescent COVID-19. The chain's CDR3 is CASSLSDRGPDIALHF. The CDR3 DNA reads as TGCGCCAGCAGCTTGTCAGACAGGGGGCCGGATATTGCCCTCCACTTT. The full variable domain, completed using reference TRBV5-1 and TRBJ1-6, is KAGVTQTPRYLIKTRGQQVTLSCSPISGHRSVSWYQQTPGQGLQFLFEYFSETQRNKGNFPGRFSGRQFSNSRSEMNVSTLELGDSALYLCASSLSDRGPDIALHFGNGTRLTVT.